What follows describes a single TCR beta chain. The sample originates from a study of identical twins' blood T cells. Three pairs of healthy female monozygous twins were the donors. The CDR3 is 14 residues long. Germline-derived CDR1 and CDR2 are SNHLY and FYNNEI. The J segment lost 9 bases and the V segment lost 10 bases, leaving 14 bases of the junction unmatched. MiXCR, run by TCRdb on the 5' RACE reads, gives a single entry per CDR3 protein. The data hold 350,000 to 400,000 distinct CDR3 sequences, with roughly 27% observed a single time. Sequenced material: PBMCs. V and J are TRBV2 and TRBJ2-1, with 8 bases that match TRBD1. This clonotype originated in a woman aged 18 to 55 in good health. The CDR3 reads CAKGRTGGFGEQFF. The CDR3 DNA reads TGTGCCAAAGGTCGTACAGGGGGATTCGGTGAGCAGTTCTTC.